The 26 T cell receptor beta chains in this list originate from one sample, sequenced in a study of response to subunit inactivated influenza vaccine. TCRdb recomputed calls from the RT-PCR reads with MiXCR, one row per CDR3 protein. This sample has 160,000 or so distinct CDR3 sequences, with approximately 10% found just once. Sequencing used non-naive T cells sorted from PBMCs, obtained roughly 46 days after vaccination. The receptor set was obtained from a man between 45 and 60 years old who received an inactivated influenza vaccine.

This clonotype was observed at least ten times. This chain joins TRBV2 and TRBJ2-7; D is unclear. Germline V gene sequence: CDR1 SNHLY, CDR2 FYNNEI. Trimming pared 6 bases from V and 3 bases from J, leaving 9 bases between. This CDR3 region has 12 residues. CDR3 region: CASREHLYEQYF. CDR3 coding DNA: TGTGCCAGCAGAGAGCATCTCTACGAGCAGTACTTC.

This chain links TRBV15 with TRBJ2-5; the match to TRBD1 covers 8 bases. V lost 5 bases, J lost 5 bases, and 10 bases stayed unmatched. CDR3 size: 15 residues. The germline gives CDR1 LNHNV, CDR2 YYDKDF (reference sequence). Here the CDR3 DNA reads TGTGCCACCAGCGGAAAGCCAGGGGGCTGGGAGACCCAGTACTTC. Translation gives CATSGKPGGWETQYF.

This clonotype has only a few counts. CDR3 in DNA: TGCAGCGTTGAAGCGAGACATCCATATGGAAGCTCTGGGGCCAACGTCCTGACTTTC. Residues: CSVEARHPYGSSGANVLTF. This chain connects TRBV29-1 to TRBJ2-6; D uncertain. Trimming cost V 1 base and J 0 bases, with 19 bases left between them. There are 19 residues in the CDR3. Germline CDR1 SQVTM, CDR2 ANQGSEA.

This clonotype was recorded at least ten times. The CDR3 protein is CASSAGLAGNEQFF. Here the CDR3 DNA reads TGTGCCAGCAGTGCGGGACTAGCGGGGAATGAGCAGTTCTTC. The J gene is TRBJ2-1, the V gene TRBV12-3 or TRBV12-4; 13 bases are a match to TRBD2. The CDR3 contains 14 residues. V lost 5 bases to trimming and J lost 7 bases; unmatched junction nucleotides: 2.

This clonotype showed up just a few times. The CDR3 loop is CAWSVQGLMAGELFF. DNA for the CDR3: TGTGCCTGGAGTGTGCAGGGTTTAATGGCCGGGGAGCTGTTTTTT. This chain joins TRBV30 and TRBJ2-2, with D tentatively TRBD1 (5 bases). V shed 0 bases and J shed 6 bases, with 14 bases lying between them. The germline V gene has CDR1 GTSNPN and CDR2 SVGIG (reference sequence). The CDR3 totals 15 residues.

V usage is TRBV4-1 and J usage is TRBJ2-2; TRBD1 aligns across 7 bases. This CDR3 region has 16 residues. After removal of 4 bases from V and 4 bases from J, the junction contained 9 bases not matched to a gene. Germline values: CDR1 MGHRA, CDR2 YSYEKL. The CDR3 DNA sequence: TGCGCCAGCAGCCCTACACCAGACAGGGCCACCGGGGAGCTGTTTTTT. As protein: CASSPTPDRATGELFF.

This clonotype was detected ten times or more. The gene calls are TRBV5-5 and TRBJ1-2; perhaps TRBD1 as D (5 bases). CDR1 is SGHKS, CDR2 YYEKEE, per germline (reference sequence). There are 15 residues in the CDR3. The V gene lost 5 bases and the J gene lost 8 bases, with 22 bases spanning the gap. DNA of the CDR3: TGTGCCAGCAGTGTTCGTGGGGACCTAACGTGGGGCTACACCTTC. This sequence encodes CASSVRGDLTWGYTF.

This rearrangement joins TRBV9 to TRBJ2-3; D is undetermined. Trimming took 3 bases from V and 2 from J, leaving 4 bases between them. Germline CDR1 and CDR2: SGDLS and YYNGEE. CDR3 length: 12 amino acids. DNA of the CDR3: TGTGCCAGCAGCGCCGACACAGATACGCAGTATTTT. Protein product: CASSADTDTQYF.

In its sample, this clonotype was seen a few times. The genes are TRBV29-1 and TRBJ1-4; D unresolved. Trimming removed 3 bases at V and 8 bases at J, with 7 bases between. The CDR3 has 11 amino acids. The germline V gene has CDR1 SQVTM and CDR2 ANQGSEA. In DNA form, the CDR3 reads TGCAGCGTTGAGTCCACCGAAAAACTGTTTTTT. This gives the protein CSVESTEKLFF.

This sequence joins TRBV18 and TRBJ2-7; maybe TRBD2 (5 bases). The germline V gene has CDR1 KGHSH and CDR2 LQKENI. This CDR3 contains 14 residues. Trimming left V 3 bases short and J 2 bases short, with 11 bases between. The CDR3 DNA follows: TGTGCCAGCTCACCGGTAACGGAGGCCTACGAGCAGTACTTC. The encoded protein is CASSPVTEAYEQYF.

In this sample, this clonotype turned up a few times. This chain links TRBV29-1 with TRBJ2-3; TRBD2 is a possible D gene (5 bases). The germline V gene encodes CDR1 SQVTM and CDR2 ANQGSEA. V was cut by 6 bases and J by 2 bases, with 15 bases left in between. This CDR3 spans 14 amino acids. CDR3 region: CSVARRSDTDTQYF. DNA for the CDR3: TGCAGCGTGGCTAGACGTAGCGACACAGATACGCAGTATTTT.

This clonotype was seen at least ten times. V is TRBV4-1 and J is TRBJ1-2, with TRBD1 identical over 8 bases. This CDR3 contains 18 residues. Trimming removed 3 bases from V and 4 bases from J; junction bases left unmatched: 16. CDR1 is MGHRA and CDR2 is YSYEKL in the germline V gene. For the CDR3, the DNA is TGCGCCAGCAGCCATGAGCGACAGGGGAGGAGAAGTAGCTATGGCTACACCTTC. Its translation is CASSHERQGRRSSYGYTF.

J is TRBJ2-6 and V is TRBV4-3, with 8 bases matching TRBD1. CDR1 LGHNA and CDR2 YSLEER come from the germline V gene. This CDR3 has 16 residues. The J segment lost 4 bases and the V segment lost 6 bases, leaving 8 bases of the junction unmatched. The CDR3 loop reads CASSRPTGVGANVLTF. The CDR3 nucleotides are TGCGCCAGCAGTCGGCCGACAGGGGTCGGGGCCAACGTCCTGACTTTC.

This clonotype was observed many times. The chain employs TRBV5-1 and TRBJ2-1; D is undetermined. Germline V gene sequence: CDR1 SGHRS, CDR2 YFSETQ. CDR3 size: 16 residues. Trimming removed 4 bases from V and 0 bases from J, with 14 bases in between. The CDR3 DNA sequence: TGCGCCAGCAGCCGTTCCTTGGCCAGCTCCTACAATGAGCAGTTCTTC. Its translation is CASSRSLASSYNEQFF.

With regard to this clonotype: Compared with germline, one end of the junction differs, possibly owing to a read error. V is TRBV14 and J is TRBJ1-1; D not resolved. There are 13 residues in the CDR3. Germline V CDR1 and CDR2: SGHDN, FVKESK. The CDR3 DNA is TGTGCAAGCAGCGTCGACTGGAACACTGAAGCTTTCTTT. This encodes CASSVDWNTEAFF.

This clonotype was seen a few times. CDR3 sequence: CASSQADTQYF. DNA of the CDR3: TGTGCCAGCAGCCAAGCCGATACGCAGTATTTT. V is TRBV14 and J is TRBJ2-3; D ambiguous. The CDR3 consists of 11 residues. V shed 1 base and J shed 6 bases, with 2 bases lying between them. Per the germline V gene, CDR1 is SGHDN and CDR2 is FVKESK.

This clonotype showed up just a few times. J is TRBJ2-5 and V is TRBV5-6; D might be TRBD2 (6 bases). The CDR3 is 14 residues long. Germline assignment: CDR1 SGHDT and CDR2 YYEEEE. The ends were cut back, 1 base at V and 0 bases at J, with 7 bases in the middle. The CDR3 bases are TGTGCCAGCAGCTTGACTAGCTACCAAGAGACCCAGTACTTC. Protein sequence: CASSLTSYQETQYF.

Only a few counts were recorded for this clonotype. The rearrangement links TRBV11-2 to TRBJ2-7, with D tentatively TRBD1 (8 bases). Trimming took off 2 bases at V and 0 bases at J, with 14 bases between the two ends. The CDR3 is 16 residues long. Per the germline V gene, CDR1 is SGHAT and CDR2 is FQNNGV. CDR3 sequence reads: CASSLREDRVSYEQYF. CDR3 nucleotides: TGTGCCAGCAGCTTACGGGAGGACAGGGTCTCCTACGAGCAGTACTTC.

CDR3 nucleotides: TGTGCCAGCTCACCACCCCGGGACAGCTCCTACGAGCAGTACTTC. It translates to CASSPPRDSSYEQYF. This sequence joins TRBV18 and TRBJ2-7, with 7 nucleotides matching TRBD1. The junction had 2 bases not matched to a gene; V was cut back by 0 bases and J by 0 bases. The CDR3 covers 15 residues. Germline V gene sequence: CDR1 KGHSH, CDR2 LQKENI. Drawing the rest from reference TRBV18 and TRBJ2-7, the complete variable domain is NAGVMQNPRHLVRRRGQEARLRCSPMKGHSHVYWYRQLPEEGLKFMVYLQKENIIDESGMPKERFSAEFPKEGPSILRIQQVVRGDSAAYFCASSPPRDSSYEQYFGPGTRLTVT.

This clonotype was recorded at least ten times. The chain recombines TRBV20-1 with TRBJ2-7; D may be TRBD1 or TRBD2 (5 bases each). The CDR3 runs to 12 residues. Germline loops: CDR1 DFQATT, CDR2 SNEGSKA (reference sequence). V lost 6 bases to trimming and J lost 6 bases, with 15 bases between them. CDR3 in amino acids: CSARPGAGEQYF. The DNA of the CDR3 is TGCAGTGCCAGACCCGGGGCCGGCGAGCAGTACTTC.

This clonotype was counted at least ten times. This chain uses TRBV11-2 with TRBJ2-3; 11 nucleotides agree with TRBD2. V was pared by 7 bases and J by 0 bases, with 15 bases of the junction left unmatched. Looked up from germline, CDR1 is SGHAT and CDR2 is FQNNGV. This CDR3 comprises 19 residues. CDR3 DNA: TGTGCCAGCAAGCGCACTAGCGGGGGATCAGGGTATAGCACAGATACGCAGTATTTT. This sequence encodes CASKRTSGGSGYSTDTQYF.

This clonotype was detected only a few times. The V and J genes are TRBV12-3 or TRBV12-4 and TRBJ2-3; tentative D call: TRBD2 (5 bases). CDR3 length equals 18 residues. The ends were cut back, 3 bases at V and 0 bases at J, with 19 bases in the middle. CDR3 region: CASSLGLSGSSSTDTQYF. For the CDR3, the DNA is TGTGCCAGCAGTTTGGGTTTAAGCGGATCTTCTAGCACAGATACGCAGTATTTT.

Worth noting for this clonotype: A read error is possible here, since a much larger clone lies one base away. This chain uses TRBV5-5 with TRBJ2-1; 10 bases match TRBD1. V trimming: 4 bases; J trimming: 7 bases; junction bases outside the gene matches: 11. Germline CDR1 reads SGHKS; CDR2 reads YYEKEE (reference sequence). The CDR3 sequence is 16 residues long. The CDR3 loop reads CASSRPGQGLRNEQFF. In DNA, the CDR3 is TGTGCCAGCAGCCGCCCGGGACAGGGGCTTAGGAATGAGCAGTTCTTC.

This clonotype has a count of ten or more. The chain carries TRBV4-3 and TRBJ2-3; D ambiguous. Germline lookup yields CDR1 LGHNA and CDR2 YSLEER. The CDR3 length is 15 residues. V was pared by 0 bases and J by 1 base, with 8 bases between. CDR3 coding DNA: TGCGCCAGCAGCCAAGATTCGCAGGGCACAGATACGCAGTATTTT. Protein sequence: CASSQDSQGTDTQYF.

This chain uses TRBV20-1 with TRBJ1-4; perhaps TRBD1 as D (5 bases). Germline V gives CDR1 DFQATT, CDR2 SNEGSKA (reference sequence). V was shortened by 6 bases and J by 7 bases, with 15 bases between the two germline ends. CDR3 length: 13 amino acids. For the CDR3, the DNA is TGCAGTGCCTTCTGGGGGGAAGGTGAAAAACTGTTTTTT. It codes for CSAFWGEGEKLFF.

This clonotype was observed many times. The chain couples TRBV28 to TRBJ2-7; D unclear. The ends were cut back, 2 bases at V and 1 base at J, with 12 bases in the middle. Germline CDR1 and CDR2: MDHEN and SYDVKM. This CDR3 spans 15 amino acids. CDR3 DNA: TGTGCCAGCAGTTTACATACATCCGGATCCTACGAGCAGTACTTC. Its protein is CASSLHTSGSYEQYF. Full variable domain (outside the CDR3, taken from reference TRBV28 and TRBJ2-7): DVKVTQSSRYLVKRTGEKVFLECVQDMDHENMFWYRQDPGLGLRLIYFSYDVKMKEKGDIPEGYSVSREKKERFSLILESASTNQTSMYLCASSLHTSGSYEQYFGPGTRLTVT.